One T cell receptor beta chain is described in this entry. The data originate from a study of cytomegalovirus exposure and HLA in healthy donors. Both 60 Vbeta primers and 13 Jbeta primers went into the PCR. The repertoire was sequenced with immunoSEQ multiplex PCR; TCRdb's copy has only in-frame clones and lacks some. The sample contains 150,000 to 200,000 clones, over 75% of which appear only once. V lost 4 bases and J lost 5; bases outside the gene matches: 8. The CDR3 extends over 16 amino acids. The V gene's germline CDR1 is SGHDT and CDR2 YYEEEE. Sample: PBMCs. This rearrangement joins TRBV5-6 to TRBJ1-6, with 8 bases that match TRBD1. This receptor was obtained from a woman between 25 and 40 years old in good health and CMV-seronegative. CDR3: CASSQTGVEDNSPLHF. The CDR3 region has the DNA TGTGCCAGCAGCCAGACAGGGGTTGAAGATAATTCACCCCTCCACTTT.